The clone carrying this T cell receptor (delta chain) is medium-sized (0.01 to 0.1%) in the sample. The sample belongs to a study of gamma-delta T cells after stem cell transplantation. Germline CDR1 reads GEAIGNYY; CDR2 reads EKD. Trimming took 0 bases from V and 4 from J; bases not matched to a gene: 10. The CDR3 has 17 amino acids. TCRdb re-processed the RT-PCR reads using CATT. The sample carries 11,000 or so delta-chain clones, approximately 38% recorded once. Sample: gamma-delta T cells. This chain links TRDV2 with TRDJ1, with TRDD3 identical over 10 bases. The clonotype comes from a human donor. It is not recorded whose cells these are; they may come from a transplant donor. The CDR3 region has the DNA TGTGCCTGTGACACCGAAGGAGTGGGGGATACCCACGATAAACTCATCTTT. Encoded protein: CACDTEGVGDTHDKLIF.